This entry lists 3 T cell receptor beta chains sequenced from one sample in a study of monozygotic twins with inflammatory bowel disease. Reanalyzing the 5' RACE reads, TCRdb keeps one entry per CDR3 protein, without DNA. In all, the sample yields approximately 140,000 distinct CDR3 sequences. Sequencing was performed on blood. The receptors stem from a human donor with ulcerative colitis or Crohn's disease, or a healthy co-twin of an affected twin (not recorded which).

V is TRBV20-1 and J is TRBJ1-5; checking the TCRdb D call of TRBD1 is not possible without DNA. This CDR3 is built from 14 residues. Germline values: CDR1 DFQATT, CDR2 SNEGSKA (reference sequence). The CDR3 here is CSASDDRGRQPQHF.

The genes are TRBV20-1 and TRBJ1-1; lacking DNA, the TRBD1 call made by TCRdb goes unchecked. CDR1 is DFQATT, CDR2 SNEGSKA, per germline (reference sequence). The CDR3 loop spans 13 amino acids. The CDR3 sequence is CSASQGPNTEAFF.

The rearrangement links TRBV6-2 or TRBV6-3 to TRBJ1-2; without DNA, the TCRdb call of TRBD1 cannot be checked. Per germline, CDR1 MNHEY and CDR2 SVGEGT. The CDR3 runs 14 residues. The CDR3 here is CASRGPGQISGYTF.